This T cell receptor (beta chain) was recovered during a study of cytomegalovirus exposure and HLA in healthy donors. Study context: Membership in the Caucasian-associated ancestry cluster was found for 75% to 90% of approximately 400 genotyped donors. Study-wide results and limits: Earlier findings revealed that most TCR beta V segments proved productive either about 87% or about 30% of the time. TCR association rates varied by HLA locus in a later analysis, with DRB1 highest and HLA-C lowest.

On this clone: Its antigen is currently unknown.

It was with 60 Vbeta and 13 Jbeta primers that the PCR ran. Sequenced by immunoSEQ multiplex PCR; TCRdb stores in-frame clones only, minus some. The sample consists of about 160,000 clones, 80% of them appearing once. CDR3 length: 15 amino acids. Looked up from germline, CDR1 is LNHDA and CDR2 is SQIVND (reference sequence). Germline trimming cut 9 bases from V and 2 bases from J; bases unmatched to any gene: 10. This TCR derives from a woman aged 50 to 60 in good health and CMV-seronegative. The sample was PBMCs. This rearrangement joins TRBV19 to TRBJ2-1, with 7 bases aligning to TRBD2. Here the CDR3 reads CASLRSGGAYNEQFF. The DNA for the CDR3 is TGTGCCAGCCTCAGGTCGGGAGGAGCCTACAATGAGCAGTTCTTC.